This is a list of T cell receptor beta chains from one sample in a study of blood T cell repertoires in COVID-19. Produced via immunoSEQ multiplex PCR; TCRdb's table is partial and in-frame only. The data show around 210,000 clones, 70% to 85% seen once. The sequenced sample was peripheral blood. These receptors all stem from a human donor in a cohort sampled during active COVID-19. Both conserved end residues are part of each CDR3. The D gene is left open where the match is weak. Part of the rows lack a size; the others show once, few, many or a class for expanded clones.

clone_size cdr3_length j_call v_call d_call cdr3_aa cdr3_nt
once 15 TRBJ2-1 TRBV6-5 TRBD1 CASRYGQGYRYEQFF TGTGCCAGCAGATACGGACAGGGATACCGGTATGAGCAGTTCTTC
NA 15 TRBJ2-3 TRBV25-1 TRBD2 CASSLTSGMGDTQYF TGTGCCAGCAGTCTGACTAGCGGGATGGGAGATACGCAGTATTTT
NA 16 TRBJ2-3 TRBV5-4 TRBD2 CASSSRTSGITDTQYF TGTGCCAGCAGCTCAAGGACTAGCGGGATCACAGATACGCAGTATTTT
once 16 TRBJ2-5 TRBV7-2 TRBD2 CASSLPGLAGGETQYF TGTGCCAGCAGCCTCCCGGGACTAGCGGGAGGAGAGACCCAGTACTTC
NA 13 TRBJ2-1 TRBV2 TRBD2 CASLANGGDEQFF TGTGCCAGCCTCGCCAACGGGGGGGATGAGCAGTTCTTC
NA 10 TRBJ1-1 TRBV28 NA CASSRLTTFF TGTGCCAGCAGCCGATTGACAACTTTCTTT
NA 14 TRBJ1-2 TRBV7-9 TRBD1 CASSLSGTGNGYTF TGTGCCAGCAGCTTATCCGGGACAGGGAATGGCTACACCTTC
NA 14 TRBJ2-1 TRBV21-1 NA CASSPGQGCNEQFF TGTGCCAGCAGCCCCGGACAGGGGTGCAATGAGCAGTTCTTC
once 14 TRBJ2-3 TRBV7-8 NA CASSSGRGTDTQYF TGTGCCAGCAGTTCCGGCAGGGGTACAGATACGCAGTATTTT
NA 18 TRBJ2-1 TRBV6-1 TRBD2 CASSVRQASGRVYNEQFF TGTGCCAGCAGTGTCCGCCAGGCTAGCGGGAGGGTGTACAATGAGCAGTTCTTC
many 14 TRBJ2-7 TRBV6-5 TRBD1 CASRPRGPFDEQYF TGTGCCAGCAGACCGAGGGGGCCTTTTGACGAGCAGTACTTC
NA 14 TRBJ1-2 TRBV27 NA CASSLFAGRYGYTF TGTGCCAGCAGTTTATTCGCCGGGAGGTATGGCTACACCTTC
NA 13 TRBJ1-1 TRBV5-1 NA CASGWRENTEAFF TGCGCCAGCGGATGGCGGGAGAACACTGAAGCTTTCTTT
NA 15 TRBJ2-7 TRBV4-1 TRBD1 CASSQPSRDRGQAYF TGCGCCAGCAGCCAACCCTCCAGGGACAGGGGGCAGGCGTACTTC
NA 14 TRBJ2-5 TRBV5-8 NA CASSARPSLLAQYF TGTGCCAGCAGCGCTAGACCCTCCCTTTTGGCCCAGTACTTC
NA 13 TRBJ1-1 TRBV5-6 NA CASSLEDRPEAFF TGTGCCAGCAGCTTGGAAGACAGGCCCGAAGCTTTCTTT
NA 14 TRBJ2-7 TRBV5-5 TRBD1 CASSLGQGRYEQYF TGTGCCAGCAGCTTAGGACAGGGGAGGTACGAGCAGTACTTC
NA 16 TRBJ1-5 TRBV7-8 NA CASSPSRAPMGQPQHF TGTGCCAGCAGCCCCAGCAGGGCCCCTATGGGTCAGCCCCAGCATTTT